This TCR beta chain comes out of a study of shared clonotypes between healthy human individuals. Study-wide findings and caveats: Lower generation probabilities were found for non-shared clonotypes than for those shared by all four donors. When naive CD4 clonotypes were compared across a handful of donors, 4% to 6.5% were shared. Clonotype sharing among donors was expected to depend on sequencing depth. Only blood underwent sampling, and tissue repertoires likely differ.

As to this clone: Its antigen is as yet unknown.

TCRdb's table, derived via immunoSEQ multiplex PCR, lists solely in-frame clones and lacks some. Counted here are hundreds of thousands of clones, around 96% occurring once; the ten biggest clones make up 0.11%. Naive CD8 cells comprised CD45RO-negative, CCR7-positively selected cells, excluding terminally differentiated effector memory CD45RA+ cells. Germline CDR1 SGHVS, CDR2 FQNEAQ. The germline V and J ends were trimmed by 2 bases and 4 bases, with 9 bases remaining between them. CDR3 length: 14 amino acids. Sequenced input: naive CD8+ T cells sorted from blood. The V call is TRBV7-8, the J call TRBJ2-1, with D possibly matching TRBD2 (5 bases). The origin of this receptor is a woman aged 25 to 39 in good health. The CDR3: CASSLMGRYNEQFF. CDR3 in DNA: TGTGCCAGCAGCTTAATGGGGAGATACAATGAGCAGTTCTTC.